This is a list of T cell receptor beta chains from one sample in a study of identifying expanded T cells in peripheral blood. Using immunoSEQ multiplex PCR, the repertoire was profiled, and TCRdb retains in-frame clones only, with some absent. Of under 95,000 clones listed, around 91% are singletons. Material: blood. The receptors shown here come from a person between 18 and 75 years old in good health. Each CDR3 is given with its conserved first and last residue. Each record gives: CDR3 DNA, CDR3 protein, CDR3 length, D gene, V gene, J gene, clone size. The D gene is left open where the match is weak. Rows give clone size only sometimes, using once, few, many, or a class for an expanded clone.

DNA: TGTGCCACCAGCACGGGTTATAATTCACCCCTCCACTTT
CDR3: CATSTGYNSPLHF
length: 13
D: .
V: TRBV15
J: TRBJ1-6
size: .

DNA: TGTGCCAGCAGTCCCCATCCTCTTGGGGAGCAGTACTTC
CDR3: CASSPHPLGEQYF
length: 13
D: .
V: TRBV27
J: TRBJ2-5
size: .

DNA: TGCGCCAGCATGGAGACTCTGAACACCGGGGAGCTGTTTTTT
CDR3: CASMETLNTGELFF
length: 14
D: .
V: TRBV5-1
J: TRBJ2-2
size: few

DNA: TGTGCCAGTTCCCGACTAATGAACACTGAAGCTTTCTTT
CDR3: CASSRLMNTEAFF
length: 13
D: .
V: TRBV6-5
J: TRBJ1-1
size: .

DNA: TGTGCCAGCAGCGTTGGGGACAGCTACAATGAGCAGTTCTTC
CDR3: CASSVGDSYNEQFF
length: 14
D: TRBD1
V: TRBV9
J: TRBJ2-1
size: .

DNA: TGTGCCAGCAGCTTGGCGGCGGCAGAGACCCAGTACTTC
CDR3: CASSLAAAETQYF
length: 13
D: .
V: TRBV5-5
J: TRBJ2-5
size: .

DNA: TGTGCCAGCAGCCTTCTAAGAGGACGCTACGACATACAGTACTTC
CDR3: CASSLLRGRYDIQYF
length: 15
D: .
V: TRBV7-2
J: TRBJ2-5
size: .

DNA: TGTGCCAGCAGCTCGATAATTTCTAGGTACACCTTC
CDR3: CASSSIISRYTF
length: 12
D: .
V: TRBV5-5
J: TRBJ1-2
size: .

DNA: TGTGCCAGCAGCCTGGGACTAGCGGGAGGGCATGAGCAGTTCTTC
CDR3: CASSLGLAGGHEQFF
length: 15
D: TRBD2
V: TRBV7-3
J: TRBJ2-1
size: .

DNA: TGTGCCAGCAGTCCCCCCCAGGGCCGGGGCGAGCAGTACTTC
CDR3: CASSPPQGRGEQYF
length: 14
D: .
V: TRBV6-5
J: TRBJ2-7
size: .

DNA: TGTGCCAGCAGCCCCAAGGGACAGTTTAAGCAGTTCTTC
CDR3: CASSPKGQFKQFF
length: 13
D: TRBD1
V: TRBV7-3
J: TRBJ2-1
size: .

DNA: TGTGCCATCAGTGAAAGGGGGGGCGCGGCCTCCGAGCAGTACTTC
CDR3: CAISERGGAASEQYF
length: 15
D: .
V: TRBV10-3
J: TRBJ2-7
size: .

DNA: TGTGCTAGTGGTTTGATGGACCGAACAGATACGCAGTATTTT
CDR3: CASGLMDRTDTQYF
length: 14
D: .
V: TRBV12-5
J: TRBJ2-3
size: .

DNA: TGTGCCATCAGTGAGGGGCAGGACTATGGCTACACCTTC
CDR3: CAISEGQDYGYTF
length: 13
D: .
V: TRBV10-3
J: TRBJ1-2
size: .

DNA: TGTGCCAGCAGTGATAAGGTTGGGGCCTCCTTCTACGAGCAGTACTTC
CDR3: CASSDKVGASFYEQYF
length: 16
D: .
V: TRBV2
J: TRBJ2-7
size: .

DNA: TGTGCCAGCAGCTCACTATTGGGGAACACTGAAGCTTTCTTT
CDR3: CASSSLLGNTEAFF
length: 14
D: .
V: TRBV11-2
J: TRBJ1-1
size: .

DNA: TGCGCCAGCAGCCAAGAGGCGAATGCTAGGGGCTCCACAGATACGCAGTATTTT
CDR3: CASSQEANARGSTDTQYF
length: 18
D: .
V: TRBV4-3
J: TRBJ2-3
size: .

DNA: TGTGCCAGCAGCTGGTTAACTAGCGGACGAATCGATACGCAGTATTTT
CDR3: CASSWLTSGRIDTQYF
length: 16
D: TRBD2
V: TRBV7-9
J: TRBJ2-3
size: .

DNA: TGTGCCAGCAGCCCCTACGACAGAAGCACAGATACGCAGTATTTT
CDR3: CASSPYDRSTDTQYF
length: 15
D: .
V: TRBV9
J: TRBJ2-3
size: .

DNA: TGCACCAGCTCCAATAGCGGGGGCTCCTACAATGAGCAGTTCTTC
CDR3: CTSSNSGGSYNEQFF
length: 15
D: .
V: TRBV1
J: TRBJ2-1
size: .

DNA: TGCGCCAGCAGCTTGGCCGGACAGACTAGCACAGATACGCAGTATTTT
CDR3: CASSLAGQTSTDTQYF
length: 16
D: .
V: TRBV5-1
J: TRBJ2-3
size: .

DNA: TGCGCCAGCAGCTTGAACAGTCTCGAGCAGTACTTC
CDR3: CASSLNSLEQYF
length: 12
D: .
V: TRBV5-1
J: TRBJ2-7
size: .

DNA: TGTGCCAGCAGCTTAGTGGGTTTCTCCTATAATTCACCCCTCCACTTT
CDR3: CASSLVGFSYNSPLHF
length: 16
D: .
V: TRBV7-2
J: TRBJ1-6
size: .

DNA: TGTGCCAGCAGCGTAGATAGCGGGAGCTACGAGCAGTACTTC
CDR3: CASSVDSGSYEQYF
length: 14
D: TRBD2
V: TRBV9
J: TRBJ2-7
size: .

DNA: TGTGCCAGCAGTTTTGCAGGGAACACCGGGGAGCTGTTTTTT
CDR3: CASSFAGNTGELFF
length: 14
D: .
V: TRBV27
J: TRBJ2-2
size: medium-sized